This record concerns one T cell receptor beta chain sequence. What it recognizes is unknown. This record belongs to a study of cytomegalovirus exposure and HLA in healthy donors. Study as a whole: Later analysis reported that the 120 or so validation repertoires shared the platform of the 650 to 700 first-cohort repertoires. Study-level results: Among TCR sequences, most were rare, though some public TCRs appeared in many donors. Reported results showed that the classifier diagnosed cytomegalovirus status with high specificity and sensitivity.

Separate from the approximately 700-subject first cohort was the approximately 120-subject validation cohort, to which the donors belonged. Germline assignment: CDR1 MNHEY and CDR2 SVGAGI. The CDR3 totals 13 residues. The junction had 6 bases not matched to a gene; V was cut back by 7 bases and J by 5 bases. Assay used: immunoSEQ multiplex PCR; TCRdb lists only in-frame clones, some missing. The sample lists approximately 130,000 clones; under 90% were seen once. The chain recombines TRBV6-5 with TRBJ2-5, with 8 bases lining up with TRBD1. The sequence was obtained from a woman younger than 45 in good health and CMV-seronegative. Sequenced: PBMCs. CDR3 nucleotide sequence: TGTGCCAGCACCCAGACAGGGGTGGAGACCCAGTACTTC. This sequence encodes CASTQTGVETQYF.